This passage covers 9 T cell receptor beta chains from one sample sequenced in a study of radiotherapy plus CTLA-4 blockade in lung cancer. Repertoires were generated with immunoSEQ multiplex PCR, while TCRdb's copy carries only in-frame clones and drops some. The table includes roughly 32,000 clones, approximately 75% detected once. The sample consisted of peripheral blood, taken from a patient treated with radiotherapy plus ipilimumab. Source of these receptors: a human donor with non-small cell lung cancer that progressed on radiotherapy plus ipilimumab.

The chain joins TRBV5-1 to TRBJ2-7; D might be TRBD1 (5 bases). Germline-derived CDR1 and CDR2 are SGHRS and YFSETQ. V gave up 3 bases and J gave up 1 base, with 32 bases separating them. The CDR3 spans 21 residues. This CDR3 reads CASSSTLRTFGEGARSYEQYF. The CDR3 DNA reads as TGCGCCAGCAGCTCGACACTCCGAACCTTTGGGGAAGGGGCGAGGTCCTACGAGCAGTACTTC.

The V and J genes are TRBV18 and TRBJ2-7; the match to TRBD1 covers 9 bases. The germline V gene has CDR1 KGHSH and CDR2 LQKENI. Unmatched junction bases numbered 8, after V lost 5 bases and J lost 6 bases. There are 14 residues in the CDR3. CDR3: CASSSGQGLLEQYF. For the CDR3, the DNA is TGTGCCAGCTCATCGGGACAGGGCCTTCTCGAGCAGTACTTC.

This clone occurred once. This chain links TRBV2 with TRBJ1-4; the D gene is possibly TRBD1 (6 bases). Germline CDR1 SNHLY, CDR2 FYNNEI. The CDR3 totals 16 residues. Trimming left V 6 bases short and J 9 bases short, with 23 bases between. CDR3 loop: CASSTPSSGGVKKLFF. CDR3 DNA sequence: TGTGCCAGCAGCACCCCATCCTCGGGGGGCGTAAAAAAACTGTTTTTT.

The chain employs TRBV7-6 and TRBJ2-5; no clear D gene. Trimming left V 5 bases short and J 4 bases short, with 11 bases between. The CDR3 is 13 amino acids. CDR1 and CDR2 from the germline V gene are SGHVS and FNYEAQ. The CDR3 DNA is TGTGCCAGCAGCACGCTAGTGAGAGAGACCCAGTACTTC. Amino acid sequence: CASSTLVRETQYF.

Comment on this clone: Sequence at one end of the junction differs from germline and may be a read error. The rearrangement uses TRBV7-7 and TRBJ2-1, with 7 bases that match TRBD2. The CDR3 is 15 residues long. CDR1 and CDR2 (germline): SSHAT, FNYEAQ (reference sequence). CDR3 coding DNA: TGTGCTAGCAGCCTCCGACTAGCTTCCCTCGATGAGCAGTTCTTC. This encodes CASSLRLASLDEQFF.

This rearrangement joins TRBV2 to TRBJ1-4, with no clear D. Trimming left V 6 bases short and J 5 bases short, with 13 bases between. The germline gives CDR1 SNHLY, CDR2 FYNNEI. CDR3 size: 14 residues. In DNA, the CDR3 is TGTGCCAGCAGGATCCCAGGACTCAATGAAAAACTGTTTTTT. The encoded protein is CASRIPGLNEKLFF.

The chain joins TRBV27 to TRBJ1-5; 7 bases align to TRBD1. In germline, CDR1 is MNHEY, CDR2 SMNVEV (reference sequence). This CDR3 spans 15 amino acids. Trimming removed 5 bases from V and 6 bases from J; junction bases left unmatched: 10. The CDR3 DNA is TGTGCCAGCAGTCCCCTGGGACAGTTGGGTCAGCCCCAGCATTTT. This codes for CASSPLGQLGQPQHF.

The chain employs TRBV19 and TRBJ1-1, with unresolved D. The CDR3 sequence is 15 residues long. Germline V gene sequence: CDR1 LNHDA, CDR2 SQIVND (reference sequence). Trimming stripped 6 bases from V and 0 bases from J, with 14 bases between. As DNA, the CDR3 is TGTGCCAGTAGCCTAGGCGGAGCAATGAACACTGAAGCTTTCTTT. This sequence encodes CASSLGGAMNTEAFF. Complete variable domain (other parts from reference TRBV19 and TRBJ1-1): DGGITQSPKYLFRKEGQNVTLSCEQNLNHDAMYWYRQDPGQGLRLIYYSQIVNDFQKGDIAEGYSVSREKKESFPLTVTSAQKNPTAFYLCASSLGGAMNTEAFFGQGTRLTVV.

This clone has only one observation. The rearrangement links TRBV7-3 to TRBJ2-1; TRBD1 matches at 9 bases. The CDR3 is 17 residues long. Unmatched junction bases numbered 11, after V lost 2 bases and J lost 6 bases. The germline V gene encodes CDR1 SGHTA and CDR2 FQGTGA. The CDR3 DNA is TGTGCCAGCAGCTTAGAAGCATTAGGGACAGGGTTCAATGAGCAGTTCTTC. Encoded protein: CASSLEALGTGFNEQFF.